Here is one T cell receptor beta chain with its context. The CDR3 extends over 17 amino acids. V lost 2 bases, J lost 4 bases, and 20 bases lay in between. Germline CDR1 is SNHLY and CDR2 is FYNNEI. Some clones are missing from TCRdb's copy, which holds only in-frame ones; the method was immunoSEQ multiplex PCR. This table holds about 180,000 clones, 86% found once. This entry is derived from a study of blood T cell repertoires in COVID-19. The clonotype was recovered from a woman younger than 45 who had recovered from COVID-19. This chain connects TRBV2 to TRBJ2-5; tentative D call: TRBD2 (7 bases). Sequencing input: PBMCs or T cells enriched from blood (not recorded which). In DNA form, the CDR3 reads TGTGCCAGCAGTGAAACTATTGGGCTAGGGGGGGGAGAGACCCAGTACTTC. This encodes CASSETIGLGGGETQYF.